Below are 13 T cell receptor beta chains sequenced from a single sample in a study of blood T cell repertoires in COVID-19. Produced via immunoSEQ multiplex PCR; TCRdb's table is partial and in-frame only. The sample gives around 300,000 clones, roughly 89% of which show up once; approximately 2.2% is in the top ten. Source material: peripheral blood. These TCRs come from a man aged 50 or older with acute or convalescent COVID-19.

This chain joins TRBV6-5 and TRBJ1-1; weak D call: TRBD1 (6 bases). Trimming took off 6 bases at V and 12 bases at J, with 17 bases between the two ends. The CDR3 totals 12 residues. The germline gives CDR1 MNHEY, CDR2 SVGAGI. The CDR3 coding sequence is TGTGCCAGCAGATATGGACAGTTTTCTACTTTCTTT. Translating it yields CASRYGQFSTFF.

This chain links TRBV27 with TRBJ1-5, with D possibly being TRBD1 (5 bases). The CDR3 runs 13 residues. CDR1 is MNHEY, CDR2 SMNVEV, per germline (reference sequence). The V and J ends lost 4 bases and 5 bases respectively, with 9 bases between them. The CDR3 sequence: CASSWGVDQPQHF. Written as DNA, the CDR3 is TGTGCCAGCAGTTGGGGGGTCGATCAGCCCCAGCATTTT.

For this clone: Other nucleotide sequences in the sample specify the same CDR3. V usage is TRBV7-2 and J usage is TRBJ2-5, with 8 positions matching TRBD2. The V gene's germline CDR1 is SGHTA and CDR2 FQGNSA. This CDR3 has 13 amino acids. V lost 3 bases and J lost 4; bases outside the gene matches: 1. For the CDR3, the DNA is TGTGCCAGCAGCTTCGGGGGGGCAGAGACCCAGTACTTC. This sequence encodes CASSFGGAETQYF.

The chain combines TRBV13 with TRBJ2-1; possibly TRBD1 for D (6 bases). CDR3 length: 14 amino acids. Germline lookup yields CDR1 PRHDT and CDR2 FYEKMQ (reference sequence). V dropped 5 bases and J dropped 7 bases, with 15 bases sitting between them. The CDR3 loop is CASSAIHRVNEQFF. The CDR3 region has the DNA TGTGCCAGCAGCGCCATCCACAGGGTTAATGAGCAGTTCTTC.

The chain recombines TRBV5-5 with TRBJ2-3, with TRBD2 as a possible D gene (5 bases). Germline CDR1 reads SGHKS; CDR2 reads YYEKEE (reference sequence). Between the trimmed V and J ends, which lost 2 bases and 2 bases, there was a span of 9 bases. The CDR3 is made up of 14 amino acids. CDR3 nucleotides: TGTGCCAGCAGCTTAAGCGGTTCCACAGATACGCAGTATTTT. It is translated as CASSLSGSTDTQYF.

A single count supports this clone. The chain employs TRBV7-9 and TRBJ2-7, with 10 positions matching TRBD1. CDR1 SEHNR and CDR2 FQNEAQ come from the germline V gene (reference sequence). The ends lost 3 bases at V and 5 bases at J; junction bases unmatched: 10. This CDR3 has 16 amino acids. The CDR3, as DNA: TGTGCCAGCAGCTTCTTCCCTACGACAGGGGGCAACGAGCAGTACTTC. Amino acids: CASSFFPTTGGNEQYF.

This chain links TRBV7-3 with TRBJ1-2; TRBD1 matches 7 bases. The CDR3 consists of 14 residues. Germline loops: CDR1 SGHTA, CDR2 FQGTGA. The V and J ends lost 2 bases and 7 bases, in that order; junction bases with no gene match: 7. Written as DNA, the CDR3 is TGTGCCAGCAGCTTACGCCCCGAGGGGGCTGGCTACACCTTC. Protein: CASSLRPEGAGYTF.

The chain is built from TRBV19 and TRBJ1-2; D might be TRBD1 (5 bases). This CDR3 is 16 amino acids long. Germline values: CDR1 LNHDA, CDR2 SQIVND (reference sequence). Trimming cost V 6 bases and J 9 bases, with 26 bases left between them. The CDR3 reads CASRTGLGIPTRRYTF. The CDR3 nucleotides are TGTGCCAGTAGGACGGGACTAGGTATACCCACACGTCGCTACACCTTC.

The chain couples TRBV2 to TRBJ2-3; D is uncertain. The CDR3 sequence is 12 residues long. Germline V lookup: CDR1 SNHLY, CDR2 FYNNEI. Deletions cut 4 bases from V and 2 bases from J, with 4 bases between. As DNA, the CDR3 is TGTGCCAGCAGTGTCCTCACAGATACGCAGTATTTT. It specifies CASSVLTDTQYF.

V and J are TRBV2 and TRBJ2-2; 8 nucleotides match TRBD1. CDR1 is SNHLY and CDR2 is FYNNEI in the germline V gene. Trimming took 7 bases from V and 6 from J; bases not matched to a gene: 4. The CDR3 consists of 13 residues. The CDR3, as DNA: TGTGCCAGCATCAGGGGGCTCGCCGGGGAGCTGTTTTTT. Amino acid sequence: CASIRGLAGELFF.

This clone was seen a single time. CDR3 bases: TGTGCCAGCAGCTTAGCCAGACTTAACACTGAAGCTTTCTTT. Its translation is CASSLARLNTEAFF. This rearrangement joins TRBV7-2 to TRBJ1-1, with D hard to call. The V and J ends lost 0 bases and 2 bases respectively, with 7 bases between them. The CDR3 consists of 14 residues. Germline-derived CDR1 and CDR2 are SGHTA and FQGNSA.

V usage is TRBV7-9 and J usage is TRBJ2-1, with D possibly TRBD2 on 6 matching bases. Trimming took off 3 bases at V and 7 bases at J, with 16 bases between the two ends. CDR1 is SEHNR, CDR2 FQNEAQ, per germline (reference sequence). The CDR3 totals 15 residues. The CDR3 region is CASSFGSGGVNEQFF. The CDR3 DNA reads TGTGCCAGCAGCTTTGGGTCAGGAGGGGTGAATGAGCAGTTCTTC.

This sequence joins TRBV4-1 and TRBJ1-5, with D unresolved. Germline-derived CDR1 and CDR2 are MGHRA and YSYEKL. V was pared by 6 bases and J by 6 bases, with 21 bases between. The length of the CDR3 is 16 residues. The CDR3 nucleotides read TGCGCCAGCAGTCCTTCGCCGACTTTCACGACTCAGCCCCAGCATTTT. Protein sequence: CASSPSPTFTTQPQHF.